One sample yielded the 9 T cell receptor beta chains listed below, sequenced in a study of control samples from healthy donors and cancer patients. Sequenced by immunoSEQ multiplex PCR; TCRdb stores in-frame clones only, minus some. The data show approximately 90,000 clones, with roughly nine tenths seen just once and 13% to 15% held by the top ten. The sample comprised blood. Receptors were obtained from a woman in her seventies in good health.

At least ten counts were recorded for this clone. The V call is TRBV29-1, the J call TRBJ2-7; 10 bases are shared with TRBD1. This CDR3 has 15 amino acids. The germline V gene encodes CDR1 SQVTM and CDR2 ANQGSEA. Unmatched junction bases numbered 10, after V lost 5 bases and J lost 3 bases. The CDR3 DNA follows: TGCAGCGTTTACTCCCGGGACAGGGGAAGCTACGAGCAGTACTTC. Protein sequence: CSVYSRDRGSYEQYF.

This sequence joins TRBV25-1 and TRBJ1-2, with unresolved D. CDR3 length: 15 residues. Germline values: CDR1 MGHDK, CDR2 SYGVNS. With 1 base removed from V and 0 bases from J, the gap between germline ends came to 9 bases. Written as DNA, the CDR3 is TGTGCCAGCAGTGAATTAGGAGAAACTAACTATGGCTACACCTTC. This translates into CASSELGETNYGYTF.

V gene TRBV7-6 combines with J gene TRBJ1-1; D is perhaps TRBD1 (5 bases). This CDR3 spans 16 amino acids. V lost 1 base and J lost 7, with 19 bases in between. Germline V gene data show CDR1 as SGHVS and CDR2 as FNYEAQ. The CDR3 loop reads CASSLVTRGASSEAFF. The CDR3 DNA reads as TGTGCCAGCAGCTTAGTAACTAGAGGGGCCTCCAGTGAAGCTTTCTTT.

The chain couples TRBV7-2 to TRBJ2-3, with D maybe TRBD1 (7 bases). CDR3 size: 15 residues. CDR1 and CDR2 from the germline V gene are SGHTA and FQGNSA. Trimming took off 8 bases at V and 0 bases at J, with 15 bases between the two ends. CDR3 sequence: CASGQGGPSTDTQYF. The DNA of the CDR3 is TGTGCCAGCGGGCAGGGGGGCCCTAGCACAGATACGCAGTATTTT.

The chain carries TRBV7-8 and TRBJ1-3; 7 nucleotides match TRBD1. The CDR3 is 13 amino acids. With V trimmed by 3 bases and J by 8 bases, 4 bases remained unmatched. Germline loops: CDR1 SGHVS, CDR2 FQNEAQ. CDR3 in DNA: TGTGCCAGCAGCTTTGCCACAGGGGACACCATATATTTT. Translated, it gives CASSFATGDTIYF. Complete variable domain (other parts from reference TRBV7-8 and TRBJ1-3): GAGVSQSPRYKVAKRGQDVALRCDPISGHVSLFWYQQALGQGPEFLTYFQNEAQLDKSGLPSDRFFAERPEGSVSTLKIQRTQQEDSAVYLCASSFATGDTIYFGEGSWLTVV.

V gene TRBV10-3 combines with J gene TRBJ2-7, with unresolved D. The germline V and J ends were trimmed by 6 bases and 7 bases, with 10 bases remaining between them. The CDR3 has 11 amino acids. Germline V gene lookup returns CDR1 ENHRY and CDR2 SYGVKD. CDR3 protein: CAISQDGEQYF. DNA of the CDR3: TGTGCCATCAGCCAAGATGGTGAGCAGTACTTC.

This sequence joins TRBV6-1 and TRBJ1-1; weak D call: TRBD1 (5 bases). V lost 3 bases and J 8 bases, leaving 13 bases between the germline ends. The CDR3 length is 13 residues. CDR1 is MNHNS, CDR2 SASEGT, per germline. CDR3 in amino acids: CASSEFQGTEAFF. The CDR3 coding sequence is TGTGCCAGCAGTGAGTTTCAAGGGACGGAAGCTTTCTTT.

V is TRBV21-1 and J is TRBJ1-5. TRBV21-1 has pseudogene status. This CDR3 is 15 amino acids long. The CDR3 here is CASSKYGTEGKPQHF. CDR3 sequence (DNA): TGTGCCAGCAGCAAATACGGGACGGAGGGAAAGCCCCAGCATTTT.

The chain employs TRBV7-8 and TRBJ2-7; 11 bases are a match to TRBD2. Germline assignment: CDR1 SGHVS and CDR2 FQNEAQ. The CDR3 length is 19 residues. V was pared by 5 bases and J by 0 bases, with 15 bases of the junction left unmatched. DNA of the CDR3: TGTGCCAGCAGCCGAGCCCGGACCTCTAGCGGGGGGACCTCCTACGAGCAGTACTTC. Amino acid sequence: CASSRARTSSGGTSYEQYF.